One sample yielded the 14 T cell receptor beta chains listed below, sequenced in a study of monozygotic twins with inflammatory bowel disease. TCRdb reprocessed the 5' RACE reads; each CDR3 protein has one entry and no DNA is given. The sample includes 440,000 or so distinct CDR3 sequences. Sequencing was carried out using blood. All receptors derive from a human donor with ulcerative colitis or Crohn's disease, or a healthy co-twin of an affected twin (not recorded which).

The chain joins TRBV28 to TRBJ2-2; TCRdb outputs TRBD1, but without DNA this stays unchecked. From germline, CDR1 is MDHEN and CDR2 SYDVKM. The CDR3 is made up of 16 amino acids. This CDR3 is CASSSPGQGKTGELFF.

The chain has TRBV20-1 and TRBJ2-2; the D call from TCRdb, TRBD2, cannot be confirmed without DNA. The CDR3 is 14 amino acids. Per germline, CDR1 DFQATT and CDR2 SNEGSKA (reference sequence). CDR3 residues: CSAPEGRNTGELFF.

The chain recombines TRBV2 with TRBJ2-1. CDR3 size: 14 residues. Germline CDR1 is SNHLY and CDR2 is FYNNEI. The CDR3 here is CASSEMRDYNEQFF. Drawing the rest from reference TRBV2 and TRBJ2-1, the complete variable domain is EPEVTQTPSHQVTQMGQEVILRCVPISNHLYFYWYRQILGQKVEFLVSFYNNEISEKSEIFDDQFSVERPDGSNFTLKIRSTKLEDSAMYFCASSEMRDYNEQFFGPGTRLTVL.

This sequence joins TRBV6-1 and TRBJ2-7; with no DNA, the TCRdb D assignment of TRBD1 cannot be verified. Germline CDR1 is MNHNS and CDR2 is SASEGT. The CDR3 has 15 residues. Here the CDR3 reads CASSDWQGNSYEQYF.

The chain combines TRBV5-1 with TRBJ1-2. The CDR3 covers 15 residues. The germline V gene has CDR1 SGHRS and CDR2 YFSETQ. CDR3: CASSLAVGSSHGYTF.

The chain uses TRBV7-2 and TRBJ1-3. The CDR3 is made up of 13 amino acids. Germline CDR1 and CDR2: SGHTA and FQGNSA. CDR3 amino acids: CASSPSYGNTIYF.

The rearrangement joins TRBV19 to TRBJ1-1. The CDR3 consists of 14 residues. Germline loops: CDR1 LNHDA, CDR2 SQIVND (reference sequence). This CDR3 is CASSIKGRHTEAFF.

The chain couples TRBV2 to TRBJ2-3. The germline V gene encodes CDR1 SNHLY and CDR2 FYNNEI. The CDR3 length is 14 residues. The CDR3: CASSEGQPRDTQYF. The variable domain in full, completed from reference TRBV2 and TRBJ2-3, reads EPEVTQTPSHQVTQMGQEVILRCVPISNHLYFYWYRQILGQKVEFLVSFYNNEISEKSEIFDDQFSVERPDGSNFTLKIRSTKLEDSAMYFCASSEGQPRDTQYFGPGTRLTVL.

This chain connects TRBV29-1 to TRBJ2-3; as DNA is missing, the TRBD1 call by TCRdb cannot be tested. CDR1 and CDR2 from the germline V gene are SQVTM and ANQGSEA. The CDR3 runs 16 residues. The CDR3: CSVAWASDLSTDTQYF.

The rearrangement joins TRBV21-1 to TRBJ2-1; TCRdb returns TRBD2, unconfirmable since there is no DNA. TRBV21-1 is a recognized pseudogene. The CDR3 is 17 residues long. CDR3 residues: CATAGTSGNNPYNEQFF.

The chain recombines TRBV10-3 with TRBJ1-3; without DNA, the TCRdb call of TRBD1 cannot be checked. This CDR3 has 13 amino acids. Per germline, CDR1 ENHRY and CDR2 SYGVKD. CDR3 sequence: CAISEDRDSTIYF.

The V and J genes are TRBV7-9 and TRBJ2-1; TCRdb picks TRBD1, but there is no DNA to check that call. This CDR3 has 17 amino acids. Germline CDR1 is SEHNR and CDR2 is FQNEAQ (reference sequence). The CDR3 sequence: CASSPTGAIYGYNEQFF. Using reference TRBV7-9 and TRBJ2-1 for the parts outside the CDR3, the full variable domain is DTGVSQNPRHKITKRGQNVTFRCDPISEHNRLYWYRQTLGQGPEFLTYFQNEAQLEKSRLLSDRFSAERPKGSFSTLEIQRTEQGDSAMYLCASSPTGAIYGYNEQFFGPGTRLTVL.

The chain combines TRBV5-6 with TRBJ1-6; the TRBD1 assignment by TCRdb is unverifiable without DNA. The CDR3 is made up of 17 amino acids. Germline V lookup: CDR1 SGHDT, CDR2 YYEEEE. The CDR3 loop reads CASSSRGQVEGNSPLHF.

The chain uses TRBV12-3 or TRBV12-4 and TRBJ2-3. The CDR3 runs to 14 residues. The CDR3 sequence: CASSFRWSTDTQYF.